These T cell receptor beta chains were read from a single sample in a study of T cell repertoires in cytomegalovirus infection. TCRdb redid the calling of the reads with MiXCR, one entry per CDR3 protein. The sample records roughly 920,000 distinct CDR3 sequences, approximately 31% being singletons. These receptors are not linked to any known antigen. Sequenced material: cultured CD8+ T cells from PBMCs, taken from culture after CMV antigen stimulation. These receptors all come from a human donor in good health (CMV status not recorded). Some clones in this sample may be carry-over from other donors' samples. The CDR3 runs from the conserved cysteine through the conserved F or W.

v_gene: TRBV5-4; j_gene: TRBJ1-2; CDR3aa: CASRSRQGQKLYGYTF
v_gene: TRBV7-9; j_gene: TRBJ2-7; CDR3aa: CASSFPGAWEQYF
v_gene: TRBV7-2; j_gene: TRBJ2-3; CDR3aa: CASRNPSGGTDTQYF
v_gene: TRBV7-6; j_gene: TRBJ1-4; CDR3aa: CASRGGAGEKLFF
v_gene: TRBV7-6; j_gene: TRBJ2-2; CDR3aa: CASTLEGPHTGELFF
v_gene: TRBV5-5; j_gene: TRBJ1-5; CDR3aa: CASSLFMANQPQHF
v_gene: TRBV11-2; j_gene: TRBJ1-1; CDR3aa: CASSLWATGENTEAFF
v_gene: TRBV29-1; j_gene: TRBJ2-1; CDR3aa: CSVGGTSGPHYNEQFF
v_gene: TRBV7-9; j_gene: TRBJ2-3; CDR3aa: CASSYGGTVISTDTQYF
v_gene: TRBV27; j_gene: TRBJ2-1; CDR3aa: CASSIQRGAYNEQFF
v_gene: TRBV6-1; j_gene: TRBJ2-7; CDR3aa: CASSGVRSSYEQYF
v_gene: TRBV7-2; j_gene: TRBJ2-2; CDR3aa: CASSLFFSVGHGTGELFF
v_gene: TRBV11-3; j_gene: TRBJ1-5; CDR3aa: CVSSLDPPRGESGNQPQHF
v_gene: TRBV6-2/TRBV6-3; j_gene: TRBJ1-1; CDR3aa: CASTEWVTRTEAFF
v_gene: TRBV7-9; j_gene: TRBJ2-5; CDR3aa: CASSSDQWETQYF
v_gene: TRBV7-8; j_gene: TRBJ1-6; CDR3aa: CASSPISLDSNSPLHF
v_gene: TRBV12-3/TRBV12-4; j_gene: TRBJ1-5; CDR3aa: CASSLGTGSHQPQHF
v_gene: TRBV12-3/TRBV12-4; j_gene: TRBJ2-1; CDR3aa: CASSATGGPHGNEQFF
v_gene: TRBV5-4; j_gene: TRBJ2-3; CDR3aa: CASSLDPDGTDTQYF
v_gene: TRBV7-6; j_gene: TRBJ2-4; CDR3aa: CASSLAPGSGGENIQYF
v_gene: TRBV7-6; j_gene: TRBJ1-1; CDR3aa: CASSPRGADEAFF
v_gene: TRBV12-3/TRBV12-4; j_gene: TRBJ1-4; CDR3aa: CANIQGAYNEKLFF
v_gene: TRBV7-6; j_gene: TRBJ2-7; CDR3aa: CASSPGTVPPYEQYF
v_gene: TRBV7-8; j_gene: TRBJ2-2; CDR3aa: CASSLGGGARNTGELFF
v_gene: TRBV7-8; j_gene: TRBJ1-5; CDR3aa: CASSSPGQTLFQPQHF
v_gene: TRBV6-6; j_gene: TRBJ2-3; CDR3aa: CASRGTSGIGRGTDTQYF
v_gene: TRBV4-1; j_gene: TRBJ1-2; CDR3aa: CASSQDFLGPAGYGYTF
v_gene: TRBV19; j_gene: TRBJ2-3; CDR3aa: CASSMLGGADTQYF
v_gene: TRBV20-1; j_gene: TRBJ1-5; CDR3aa: CSALRRTGRRNQPQHF
v_gene: TRBV5-6; j_gene: TRBJ1-2; CDR3aa: CVSSPDRGYGYTF
v_gene: TRBV12-3/TRBV12-4; j_gene: TRBJ1-2; CDR3aa: CASSLVGTENLYGYTF
v_gene: TRBV12-5; j_gene: TRBJ1-2; CDR3aa: CASGSSYGYTF
v_gene: TRBV5-4; j_gene: TRBJ2-2; CDR3aa: CASSSLLATGELFF
v_gene: TRBV27; j_gene: TRBJ2-1; CDR3aa: CASSLSRGAGYNEQFF
v_gene: TRBV12-3/TRBV12-4; j_gene: TRBJ1-4; CDR3aa: CASTQWEWIATNEKLFF
v_gene: TRBV7-9; j_gene: TRBJ2-1; CDR3aa: CASSDGLAGGPDNEQFF
v_gene: TRBV7-8; j_gene: TRBJ2-4; CDR3aa: CASSQTGTAKNIQYF
v_gene: TRBV7-6; j_gene: TRBJ1-2; CDR3aa: CASSSAGNYGYTF
v_gene: TRBV7-6; j_gene: TRBJ2-1; CDR3aa: CASSLSWTEGNEQFF
v_gene: TRBV27; j_gene: TRBJ2-3; CDR3aa: CASSYGGDGTDTQYF
v_gene: TRBV3-1; j_gene: TRBJ2-6; CDR3aa: CASSPHRESSDSGANVLTF
v_gene: TRBV7-2; j_gene: TRBJ1-5; CDR3aa: CASSAGTGGFSNQPQHF